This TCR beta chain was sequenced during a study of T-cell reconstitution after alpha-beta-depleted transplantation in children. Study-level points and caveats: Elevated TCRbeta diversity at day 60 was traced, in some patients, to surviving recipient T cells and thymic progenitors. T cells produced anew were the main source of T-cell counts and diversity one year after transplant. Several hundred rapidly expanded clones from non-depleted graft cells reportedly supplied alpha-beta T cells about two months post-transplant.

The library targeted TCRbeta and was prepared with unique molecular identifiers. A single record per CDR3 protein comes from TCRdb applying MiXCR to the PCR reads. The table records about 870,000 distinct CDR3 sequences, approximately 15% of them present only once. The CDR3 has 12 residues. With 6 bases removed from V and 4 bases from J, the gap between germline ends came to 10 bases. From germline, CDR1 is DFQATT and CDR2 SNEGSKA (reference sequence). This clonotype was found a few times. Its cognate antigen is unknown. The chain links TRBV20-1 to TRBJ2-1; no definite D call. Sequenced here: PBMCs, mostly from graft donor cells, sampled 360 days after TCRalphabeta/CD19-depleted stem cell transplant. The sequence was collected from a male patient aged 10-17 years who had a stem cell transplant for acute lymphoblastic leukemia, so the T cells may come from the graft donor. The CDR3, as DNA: TGCAGTGCCCTGACGGCTTACAATGAGCAGTTCTTC. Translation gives CSALTAYNEQFF.